Detailed here is one T cell receptor (beta chain). Its target is not known. The PCR had 60 Vbeta and 13 Jbeta primers. TCRdb keeps only in-frame clones here, not all; method: immunoSEQ multiplex PCR. The sample holds about 170,000 clones, approximately 80% seen once. The sample belongs to a study of cytomegalovirus exposure and HLA in healthy donors. About the study: There were roughly 80 million unique TCRs (from HLA-typed donors) in an early data release. Points from the study as a whole: Sequencing depth roughly uniform across donors was assumed in presence/absence analyses. Later on, an analysis tied some 17,000 TCR beta sequences to HLA alleles at 0.05 false discovery rate. Earlier analysis found most TCR beta V segments productive about 87% or about 30% of the time.

The sequence derives from a female donor in good health and CMV-seronegative. Sequences were obtained from PBMCs.

As DNA, the CDR3 is TGTGCCATCAGTGGGAACACAGGGAACACTGAAGCTTTCTTT. Amino acids: CAISGNTGNTEAFF. The chain joins TRBV10-3 to TRBJ1-1; D might be TRBD1 (5 bases). Germline V gene lookup returns CDR1 ENHRY and CDR2 SYGVKD. The V end lost 4 bases, the J end lost 1 base, and 10 bases lay between the germline ends. The CDR3 totals 14 residues.